Shown below are 12 T cell receptor beta chains from a single sample sequenced in a study of shared clonotypes between healthy human individuals. TCRdb's table, derived via immunoSEQ multiplex PCR, lists solely in-frame clones and lacks some. The data contain about 2 million clones, 90% to 95% of them singletons. The specimen was naive CD4+ T cells sorted from blood. Subset indicated: CD45RA+ positively selected. The receptors were sampled from a man between 18 and 29 years old in good health.

This clone came up once. The chain is built from TRBV19 and TRBJ1-1; weak D call: TRBD1 (5 bases). Germline assignment: CDR1 LNHDA and CDR2 SQIVND (reference sequence). This CDR3 contains 14 residues. Deletions cut 7 bases from V and 5 bases from J, with 17 bases between. The CDR3 region is CASMPSGWGTEAFF. CDR3 sequence (DNA): TGTGCCAGTATGCCGTCGGGTTGGGGGACTGAAGCTTTCTTT.

This sequence joins TRBV7-9 and TRBJ2-6; no firm D call. V was cut by 4 bases and J by 19 bases, with 5 bases left in between. Germline CDR1 reads SEHNR; CDR2 reads FQNEAQ (reference sequence). This CDR3 has 8 amino acids. The CDR3 DNA follows: TGTGCCAGCAGCTCCCTAACTTTC. This encodes CASSSLTF.

V gene TRBV18 combines with J gene TRBJ2-7, with 10 bases lining up with TRBD1. The CDR3 is made up of 17 amino acids. J was trimmed by 2 bases and V by 3 bases; bases with no gene match: 10. CDR1 and CDR2 from the germline V gene are KGHSH and LQKENI. The CDR3 DNA reads as TGTGCCAGCTCACCTCTGGGACAGGGGCAATCCGCCTACGAGCAGTACTTC. Translated, it gives CASSPLGQGQSAYEQYF. The full variable domain, rest sourced from reference TRBV18 and TRBJ2-7, is NAGVMQNPRHLVRRRGQEARLRCSPMKGHSHVYWYRQLPEEGLKFMVYLQKENIIDESGMPKERFSAEFPKEGPSILRIQQVVRGDSAAYFCASSPLGQGQSAYEQYFGPGTRLTVT.

The gene calls are TRBV7-9 and TRBJ2-1, with D possibly called TRBD1 or TRBD2 (5 bases each). Germline V lookup: CDR1 SEHNR, CDR2 FQNEAQ (reference sequence). The CDR3 has 11 residues. V was trimmed by 5 bases and J by 16 bases, leaving 15 bases between them. The CDR3 DNA reads TGTGCCAGCAGCCTCCGGGACGAAAACTTCTTC. Its translation: CASSLRDENFF.

For this clone: This specimen includes other DNA sequences encoding the same CDR3. The chain combines TRBV27 with TRBJ1-6; D gene uncertain. CDR1 and CDR2 from the germline V gene are MNHEY and SMNVEV (reference sequence). The V and J ends lost 3 bases and 0 bases respectively, with 9 bases between them. The CDR3 sequence is 16 residues long. CDR3 DNA: TGTGCCAGCAGTTTCAGAGCTAGCTCCTATAATTCACCCCTCCACTTT. This gives the protein CASSFRASSYNSPLHF.

This clone was observed many times. J is TRBJ2-2 and V is TRBV30, with no clear D. V lost 1 base and J 1 base, leaving 1 base between the germline ends. The CDR3 length is 12 residues. Germline V CDR1 and CDR2: GTSNPN, SVGIG (reference sequence). The CDR3 DNA sequence: TGTGCCTGGAGTGAGAACACCGGGGAGCTGTTTTTT. Translation: CAWSENTGELFF.

The chain recombines TRBV7-8 with TRBJ2-3; D might be TRBD2 (6 bases). The CDR3 is made up of 14 amino acids. In germline, CDR1 is SGHVS, CDR2 FQNEAQ. Trimming took 5 bases from V and 2 from J, leaving 11 bases between them. CDR3 sequence (DNA): TGTGCCAGCAGCACCGGGGGATCCACAGATACGCAGTATTTT. It is translated as CASSTGGSTDTQYF.

This clone occurred once. Other DNA variants within this sample encode the same CDR3. The gene calls are TRBV19 and TRBJ1-3; no firm D call. There are 14 residues in the CDR3. Germline V gene lookup returns CDR1 LNHDA and CDR2 SQIVND (reference sequence). The V gene lost 6 bases and the J gene lost 0 bases, with 9 bases spanning the gap. The CDR3 coding sequence is TGTGCCAGTAGGGACGGTAGCTCTGGAAACACCATATATTTT. Protein product: CASRDGSSGNTIYF.

The rearrangement links TRBV4-3 to TRBJ2-1; D call uncertain. There are 13 residues in the CDR3. Germline V lookup: CDR1 LGHNA, CDR2 YSLEER. V gave up 0 bases and J gave up 8 bases, with 8 bases separating them. DNA for the CDR3: TGCGCCAGCAGCCAAGATCTCTCCTATGAGCAGTTCTTC. Translated: CASSQDLSYEQFF.

The chain couples TRBV5-4 to TRBJ2-3; 8 positions match TRBD2. The CDR3 has 17 residues. Germline CDR1 and CDR2: SGHNT and YYREEE (reference sequence). With V trimmed by 2 bases and J by 2 bases, 10 bases remained unmatched. The CDR3: CASSFGMRGVNTDTQYF. Written as DNA, the CDR3 is TGTGCCAGCAGCTTTGGGATGCGGGGGGTGAACACAGATACGCAGTATTTT.

This rearrangement joins TRBV18 to TRBJ2-7; perhaps D is TRBD1 or TRBD2 (6 bases each). The CDR3 extends over 14 amino acids. Looked up from germline, CDR1 is KGHSH and CDR2 is LQKENI. Trimming removed 3 bases from V and 6 bases from J, with 15 bases in between. The CDR3 bases are TGTGCCAGCTCACCGGGGGCGGGATTTGGCGAGCAGTACTTC. Encoded protein: CASSPGAGFGEQYF.

About this clone: The same CDR3 can be traced to other DNA sequences in this sample. The chain joins TRBV30 to TRBJ2-1; possibly TRBD2 for D (5 bases). Germline V gives CDR1 GTSNPN, CDR2 SVGIG (reference sequence). Trimming cost V 0 bases and J 6 bases, with 9 bases left between them. This CDR3 is 13 amino acids long. The CDR3 region is CAWSVGGLNEQFF. For the CDR3, the DNA is TGTGCCTGGAGTGTAGGCGGGCTCAATGAGCAGTTCTTC.